The entry that follows covers one TCR beta chain sequence. The study ran its PCR with 60 Vbeta and 13 Jbeta primers. Clones were read by immunoSEQ multiplex PCR, and TCRdb kept only the in-frame ones, dropping some. The repertoire holds 160,000 or so clones, 80% seen once, with approximately 1.4% in the top ten. The data are from a study of cytomegalovirus exposure and HLA in healthy donors. Germline V CDR1 and CDR2: SNHLY, FYNNEI. This CDR3 region has 17 residues. V trimming: 7 bases; J trimming: 2 bases; junction bases outside the gene matches: 11. The sequence derives from a man between 25 and 39 years old in good health and CMV-seronegative. Sequencing used PBMCs. This rearrangement joins TRBV2 to TRBJ2-3; TRBD2 matches 11 bases. CDR3 loop: CASTPFLAGGATDTQYF. CDR3 in DNA: TGTGCCAGCACCCCTTTCCTAGCGGGGGGTGCCACAGATACGCAGTATTTT. The variable domain in full, with the rest retrieved from reference TRBV2 and TRBJ2-3, is EPEVTQTPSHQVTQMGQEVILRCVPISNHLYFYWYRQILGQKVEFLVSFYNNEISEKSEIFDDQFSVERPDGSNFTLKIRSTKLEDSAMYFCASTPFLAGGATDTQYFGPGTRLTVL.